This TCR beta chain was sequenced for a study of cytomegalovirus exposure and HLA in healthy donors. Study-level points and caveats: As a later analysis showed, a missense DCLRE1C variant was linked to trimming of TCR beta V- and J-genes. According to the study, 160 or so TCR beta chains were cytomegalovirus-associated.

V was clipped by 5 bases and J by 8 bases, with 15 bases between them. CDR3 length: 13 residues. Germline-derived CDR1 and CDR2 are LNHDA and SQIVND (reference sequence). PCR primers comprised 60 Vbeta and 13 Jbeta primers. The repertoire was sequenced with immunoSEQ multiplex PCR; TCRdb's copy has only in-frame clones and lacks some. The data show roughly 120,000 clones, around 79% seen once. For this clone: As yet, its antigen is unknown.

The TCR comes from a woman younger than 45 in good health and CMV-seronegative. The chain recombines TRBV19 with TRBJ1-2; no clear D. Material for sequencing was PBMCs. The CDR3, as DNA: TGTGCCAGTAGTGCAACATTGGTCAACGGCTACACCTTC. Amino acids: CASSATLVNGYTF.